A selection of T cell receptor beta chains follows, all from one sample in a study of shared clonotypes between healthy human individuals. Sequencing used immunoSEQ multiplex PCR; TCRdb keeps in-frame clones, though not all of them. The sample records about 1 million clones, under 80% being singletons. Sequencing used memory CD4+ T cells sorted from blood. These receptor sequences come from a man aged 18 to 29 in good health. CDR3s include the opening cysteine and the closing phenylalanine or tryptophan. D genes are given only for firm matches. Some rows have no size entry. The others give once, few or many, or a class for an expanded clone.

>NA|13|NA|TRBJ2-3|TRBV7-2
TGTGCCAGCAGCTTAGACTACACAGATACGCAGTATTTT
CASSLDYTDTQYF
>TRBD1|15|many|TRBJ1-2|TRBV2
TGTGCCAGCAGATCTGGGACAGGGGGGTTCTATGGCTACACCTTC
CASRSGTGGFYGYTF
>NA|15|NA|TRBJ2-7|TRBV5-6
TGTGCCAGCAGCTTAGGGGGACTAATCTCCTACGAGCAGTACTTC
CASSLGGLISYEQYF
>NA|16|NA|TRBJ2-7|TRBV9
TGTGCCAGCAGCGTAGGGGGGGACAAGAGCTCCTACGAGCAGTACTTC
CASSVGGDKSSYEQYF
>TRBD2|14|once|TRBJ2-7|TRBV7-2
TGTGCCAGCAGCTTAGGGCTAGCGGGATCCGAGCAGTACTTC
CASSLGLAGSEQYF
>NA|14|NA|TRBJ2-5|TRBV6-1
TGTGCCAGCAGTGAAGCGTCAGAAGATACGACCCAGTACTTC
CASSEASEDTTQYF
>NA|11|NA|TRBJ2-7|TRBV29-1
TGCAGCGTGCGGACGCCCTACGAGCAGTACTTC
CSVRTPYEQYF
>TRBD1|15|once|TRBJ1-5|TRBV9
TGTGCCAGCAGCGTAGGGGACAGGGCAAATCAGCCCCAGCATTTT
CASSVGDRANQPQHF
>TRBD1|16|few|TRBJ1-2|TRBV6-1
TGTGCCAGCAGGGAACCGGGACAGGGGATGTTAGATGGCTACACCTTC
CASREPGQGMLDGYTF
>TRBD1|15|NA|TRBJ1-2|TRBV6-6
TGTGCCAGCAGTTACCCCGGGACAGGGAACTATGGCTACACCTTC
CASSYPGTGNYGYTF
>NA|12|NA|TRBJ1-1|TRBV7-7
TGTGCTAGATGGACGGAGAACACTGAAGCTTTCTTT
CARWTENTEAFF
>TRBD1|14|NA|TRBJ1-4|TRBV7-2
TGTGCCAGCACACTGGGACAGGGTGGTGAAAAACTGTTTTTT
CASTLGQGGEKLFF
>TRBD2|13|NA|TRBJ2-1|TRBV5-6
TGTGCCAGCAAAACTAGCGGGACGTTCTTATCGTTCTTC
CASKTSGTFLSFF
>TRBD1|17|NA|TRBJ1-2|TRBV28
TGTGCCAGCAGTTTGGATTCCCACCTGGACAGGAGCTATGGCTACACCTTC
CASSLDSHLDRSYGYTF
>TRBD2|12|NA|TRBJ2-1|TRBV7-3
TGTGCCAGCGGGACTAGCGTCAATGAGCAGTTCTTC
CASGTSVNEQFF
>TRBD1|14|NA|TRBJ2-7|TRBV5-1
TGCGCCAGCAGCTTGTCCGGGACAGGGTCCGAGCAGTACTTC
CASSLSGTGSEQYF
>TRBD2|14|NA|TRBJ2-3|TRBV4-3
TGCGCCAGCAGCCAAGCCGGCGGGAGTAGCACGCAGTATTTT
CASSQAGGSSTQYF
>NA|14|NA|TRBJ1-2|TRBV30
TGTGCCTGGAGTGGAAGATCGGGGGATAGGGGCTACACCTTC
CAWSGRSGDRGYTF
>NA|15|NA|TRBJ2-2|TRBV7-2
TGTGCCAGCAGCTTAGAGGGGCTCGGCACCGGGGAGCTGTTTTTT
CASSLEGLGTGELFF
>TRBD2|19|NA|TRBJ2-3|TRBV18
TGTGCCAGCTCACCAATTCCCGGCGGGGGGGTACAACGCACAGATACGCAGTATTTT
CASSPIPGGGVQRTDTQYF
>TRBD1|14|few|TRBJ2-3|TRBV5-1
TGCGCCAGCAGTTCGGGACAGGGAACAGATACGCAGTATTTT
CASSSGQGTDTQYF
>TRBD1|14|few|TRBJ2-5|TRBV6-1
TGTGCCAGCAGTGGGGACAGGGGAGGGGAGACCCAGTACTTC
CASSGDRGGETQYF
>NA|11|NA|TRBJ2-3|TRBV20-1
TGCAGTGCTAACGCGCCAGATACGCAGTATTTT
CSANAPDTQYF
>TRBD1|14|NA|TRBJ1-2|TRBV11-3
TGTGCCAGCAGCCCGAGGACAGGAACCTATGGCTACACCTTC
CASSPRTGTYGYTF
>NA|15|NA|TRBJ2-1|TRBV28
TGTGCCAGCAGTTTAGAGGGTTACGGCTACAATGAGCAGTTCTTC
CASSLEGYGYNEQFF
>TRBD2|16|NA|TRBJ2-7|TRBV11-2
TGTGCCAGCAGCTACGGACTAGCGGGGCTTGGGTACGAGCAGTACTTC
CASSYGLAGLGYEQYF
>TRBD2|14|few|TRBJ2-7|TRBV10-1
TGCGCCAGCTCCCTCGGCGGGAGTCACTACGAGCAGTACTTC
CASSLGGSHYEQYF
>NA|13|NA|TRBJ2-7|TRBV19
TGTGCCAGTAGTAGGGAGGACGGCTACGAGCAGTACTTC
CASSREDGYEQYF
>NA|13|NA|TRBJ1-2|TRBV5-5
TGTGCCAGCAGCTTGGAACAGACCTATGGCTACACCTTC
CASSLEQTYGYTF
>TRBD1|13|NA|TRBJ1-2|TRBV30
TGTGCCTGGAGTGACAGGGGCTTCTATGGCTACACCTTC
CAWSDRGFYGYTF
>NA|15|once|TRBJ2-1|TRBV7-8
TGTGCCAGCAGCCAAATGGGGGGAACCTACAATGAGCAGTTCTTC
CASSQMGGTYNEQFF
>TRBD1|14|NA|TRBJ2-7|TRBV6-6
TGTGCCAGCAGCTCTGTCCCGGGACAGTCTCGGCAGTACTTC
CASSSVPGQSRQYF
>TRBD2|12|NA|TRBJ2-1|TRBV14
TGTGCCAGCAGCCAAAAGAGCGGGAGAAAGTTCTTC
CASSQKSGRKFF
>TRBD1|16|NA|TRBJ2-1|TRBV5-4
TGTGCCAGCAGCGACCTGGGACAGGGGTTCTACAATGAGCAGTTCTTC
CASSDLGQGFYNEQFF
>NA|16|NA|TRBJ2-3|TRBV11-3
TGTGCCAGCAGCTTGGGGGTAGCGGCGGACGGAGATACGCAGTATTTT
CASSLGVAADGDTQYF
>TRBD1|15|NA|TRBJ1-4|TRBV5-1
TGCGCCAGCAGCCTCGGGACAGGAACTAATGAAAAACTGTTTTTT
CASSLGTGTNEKLFF
>NA|14|NA|TRBJ2-7|TRBV30
TGTGCCTGGAGTGGGGGGACACACACCTACGAGCAGTACTTC
CAWSGGTHTYEQYF